This T cell receptor (beta chain) came from a study of long-term antiretroviral therapy in people with HIV. Comment on this clone: As yet, its antigen is unknown.

No fewer than two post-ART and no fewer than one pre-ART PBMC samples existed for each donor. The CDR3 is 15 residues long. Germline CDR1 reads SGHVS; CDR2 reads FQNEAQ. Losses at the gene ends were 1 base for V and 7 bases for J; bases not matched to a gene: 6. The assay used was immunoSEQ (version v3.0), run at survey level. The protocol was immunoSEQ multiplex PCR, while the TCRdb copy is restricted to in-frame clones and leaves out a portion. The profile shows under 35,000 clones, roughly 96% of them singletons. Overall study results and limits: Among HIV repertoires, CDR3 length ranges were narrower than those of controls.

V is TRBV7-8 and J is TRBJ2-4; 8 bases map to TRBD2. The TCR originated in a man aged 25 to 45 with HIV. Sequencing was performed on unsorted PBMCs, taken approximately 6.5 years after starting antiretroviral therapy. CDR3 protein: CASSLVGGGGNIQYF. CDR3 DNA: TGTGCCAGCAGCTTAGTTGGCGGCGGGGGGAACATTCAGTACTTC.